One and the same sample provided the 9 T cell receptor beta chains below, sequenced in a study of blood T cell repertoires in COVID-19. The assay was immunoSEQ multiplex PCR, and TCRdb's table has in-frame clones only and misses some. The sample has 150,000 to 200,000 clones; about 77% are singletons. Material for sequencing was peripheral blood. These receptors were taken from a woman aged 80 or over with active or convalescent COVID-19.

The V call is TRBV5-1, the J call TRBJ2-7; D might be TRBD1 (6 bases). This CDR3 spans 15 amino acids. CDR1 SGHRS and CDR2 YFSETQ come from the germline V gene. The V and J ends lost 0 bases and 9 bases respectively, with 19 bases between them. CDR3 in amino acids: CASSLAPGDLIAQYF. The CDR3 bases are TGCGCCAGCAGCTTGGCACCAGGGGACCTTATTGCGCAGTACTTC. The full variable domain, its missing parts supplied by reference TRBV5-1 and TRBJ2-7, is KAGVTQTPRYLIKTRGQQVTLSCSPISGHRSVSWYQQTPGQGLQFLFEYFSETQRNKGNFPGRFSGRQFSNSRSEMNVSTLELGDSALYLCASSLAPGDLIAQYFGPGTRLTVT.

This rearrangement joins TRBV27 to TRBJ2-2; 8 positions match TRBD2. Germline V CDR1 and CDR2: MNHEY, SMNVEV (reference sequence). Unmatched junction bases numbered 6, after V lost 3 bases and J lost 6 bases. CDR3 size: 15 residues. The CDR3 sequence: CASSFGTRVPGELFF. The CDR3 nucleotides are TGTGCCAGCAGTTTCGGGACTAGGGTCCCCGGGGAGCTGTTTTTT.

The V call is TRBV28, the J call TRBJ2-5, with D perhaps matching TRBD1 (6 bases). CDR1 and CDR2 (germline): MDHEN, SYDVKM. Trimming pared 4 bases from V and 1 base from J, leaving 13 bases between. The length of the CDR3 is 15 residues. The CDR3 region has the DNA TGTGCCAGCAGTTCCTCAACAGGGACCCAAGAGACCCAGTACTTC. Protein product: CASSSSTGTQETQYF.

This clone was seen just once. V and J are TRBV28 and TRBJ1-5, with D perhaps TRBD1 (5 bases). Trimming stripped 5 bases from V and 3 bases from J, with 17 bases between. The length of the CDR3 is 16 residues. Germline V gives CDR1 MDHEN, CDR2 SYDVKM. Here the CDR3 DNA reads TGTGCCAGCAGTCCTCAGTCGTCGACAGACAATCAGCCCCAGCATTTT. Its protein product is CASSPQSSTDNQPQHF. Using reference TRBV28 and TRBJ1-5 for the parts outside the CDR3, the full variable domain is DVKVTQSSRYLVKRTGEKVFLECVQDMDHENMFWYRQDPGLGLRLIYFSYDVKMKEKGDIPEGYSVSREKKERFSLILESASTNQTSMYLCASSPQSSTDNQPQHFGDGTRLSIL.

The chain employs TRBV28 and TRBJ1-4; TRBD1 matches 7 bases. V trimming: 6 bases; J trimming: 6 bases; junction bases outside the gene matches: 4. The germline V gene encodes CDR1 MDHEN and CDR2 SYDVKM. The CDR3 is made up of 13 amino acids. CDR3 sequence (DNA): TGTGCCAGCAGCCAAACAGGGGATGAAAAACTGTTTTTT. Its protein is CASSQTGDEKLFF.

This clone was observed a handful of times. V usage is TRBV5-4 and J usage is TRBJ2-1; weak D call: TRBD2 (6 bases). Trimming stripped 4 bases from V and 1 base from J, with 12 bases between. Germline V lookup: CDR1 SGHNT, CDR2 YYREEE (reference sequence). This CDR3 is built from 15 residues. The CDR3 is CASSPGLRSYNEQFF. CDR3 nucleotide sequence: TGTGCCAGCAGCCCGGGACTTAGATCCTACAATGAGCAGTTCTTC.

The V call is TRBV5-1, the J call TRBJ2-5, with 7 bases fitting TRBD1. The CDR3 is made up of 14 amino acids. The trim removed 3 bases at V and 4 bases at J, leaving 6 bases unmatched. Germline values: CDR1 SGHRS, CDR2 YFSETQ. The CDR3 sequence is CASSSGTVRETQYF. In DNA, the CDR3 is TGCGCCAGCAGCTCCGGGACAGTTAGAGAGACCCAGTACTTC. Using reference TRBV5-1 and TRBJ2-5 for the parts outside the CDR3, the full variable domain is KAGVTQTPRYLIKTRGQQVTLSCSPISGHRSVSWYQQTPGQGLQFLFEYFSETQRNKGNFPGRFSGRQFSNSRSEMNVSTLELGDSALYLCASSSGTVRETQYFGPGTRLLVL.

This clone was detected a few times. The V gene is TRBV9, the J gene TRBJ2-7; D gene unclear. Between the trimmed V and J ends, which lost 6 bases and 6 bases, there was a span of 16 bases. CDR1 and CDR2 (germline): SGDLS, YYNGEE. This CDR3 has 13 residues. Here the CDR3 DNA reads TGTGCCAGCACCTCTCCTGGGCGCAGCGAGCAGTACTTC. It codes for CASTSPGRSEQYF.

The V gene is TRBV28, the J gene TRBJ1-1, with TRBD1 as a possible D gene (5 bases). The CDR3 is 11 residues long. The germline gives CDR1 MDHEN, CDR2 SYDVKM. Trimming pared 8 bases from V and 6 bases from J, leaving 10 bases between. The DNA of the CDR3 is TGTGCCAGCGTATGGGGCCCTGAAGCTTTCTTT. Translating it yields CASVWGPEAFF.